This T cell receptor beta chain was found in a study of cytomegalovirus exposure and HLA in healthy donors. Regarding the study as a whole: In vitro confirmation showed a few CMV-associated chains to be CMV antigen specific. It was about 150 TCR beta chains that were listed as cytomegalovirus-associated. Both high specificity and high sensitivity reportedly marked the classifier's diagnosis of cytomegalovirus status.

Sequenced by immunoSEQ multiplex PCR; TCRdb stores in-frame clones only, minus some. This sample has about 130,000 clones; roughly 86% occur once, and the top ten carry approximately 1.3%. On this clone itself: Its antigen is unidentified.

Germline CDR1 reads SSHAT; CDR2 reads FNYEAQ (reference sequence). This CDR3 has 15 residues. Deletions cut 5 bases from V and 7 bases from J, with 17 bases between. The chain uses TRBV7-7 and TRBJ1-4; possible D gene TRBD1, 5 bases. Sequenced material: PBMCs. The clonotype originates from a young man in good health and CMV-seronegative. CDR3 sequence: CASSQTQGAGEKLFF. CDR3 bases: TGTGCCAGCAGCCAAACCCAGGGAGCGGGTGAAAAACTGTTTTTT.